The text below deals with one T cell receptor beta chain. Its antigen remains unknown. Sequencing was performed with immunoSEQ multiplex PCR; in TCRdb, only in-frame clones are kept and a portion is missing. The sample has about 6,300 clones, 60% to 85% seen once. These data come from a study of somatic mutations in cytotoxic T cells in rheumatoid arthritis. About the study: Peripheral blood samples of 25 to 35 ml EDTA were taken from patients directly after diagnosis and before treatment. Samples taken at follow-up were obtained during immunosuppressive therapy such as methotrexate, hydroxychloroquine and sulfasalazine.

There are 15 residues in the CDR3. Germline V lookup: CDR1 MNHEY, CDR2 SVGAGI. After removal of 6 bases from V and 9 bases from J, the junction contained 11 bases not matched to a gene. Study-level points and caveats: With some 62 patients examined, under ten had a largest CD8+ clone exceeding 20% of CD8+ cells. Rheumatoid arthritis patients showed CD8+ clonality increasing with age, unlike healthy controls.

The source was CD8+ T cells sorted from blood, collected at a follow-up visit. This TCR was recovered from a woman in her 70s with rheumatoid arthritis. The chain combines TRBV6-5 with TRBJ2-1, with 10 bases aligning to TRBD2. The CDR3 here is CASSPSPSGSTEQFF. In DNA, the CDR3 is TGTGCCAGCAGCCCTTCTCCTAGCGGGAGTACTGAGCAGTTCTTC.